Below are 19 T cell receptor beta chains sequenced from a single sample in a study of blood T cell repertoires in COVID-19 (TCRdb year 2020). The library was obtained by the immunoSEQ multiplex PCR assay. The immuneACCESS repertoire file appears here via TCRdb, limited to in-frame rearrangements. These files lack a portion of the clones; in checked studies, under half of the deficit traces to unresolved V genes, and the cause of the others is not known. The sample table contains about 90,000 clones; only one count was recorded for 89% of them. Of the sample, about 3.2% falls within the top ten clones. The sample taken for sequencing was peripheral blood. These receptor sequences come from a woman in her sixties or seventies with acute or convalescent COVID-19.

The V call is TRBV30, the J call TRBJ1-2, with D possibly being TRBD1 (5 bases). Germline V CDR1 and CDR2: GTSNPN, SVGIG (reference sequence). The V and J ends lost 0 bases and 7 bases respectively, with 15 bases between them. The CDR3 length is 14 residues. CDR3: CAWSVQGSYGGYTF. As DNA, the CDR3 is TGTGCCTGGAGTGTCCAGGGTTCGTACGGTGGCTACACCTTC.

V is TRBV27 and J is TRBJ1-2; D remains ambiguous. V lost 4 bases and J lost 5, with 14 bases in between. From germline, CDR1 is MNHEY and CDR2 SMNVEV (reference sequence). The CDR3 sequence is 14 residues long. The CDR3 nucleotides are TGTGCCAGCAGTTCCCCTCACAGCAGTTATGGCTACACCTTC. Translation gives CASSSPHSSYGYTF.

The table lists this clone with a count of one. The chain links TRBV19 to TRBJ1-6; 7 positions match TRBD1. This CDR3 comprises 13 residues. The ends lost 2 bases at V and 10 bases at J; junction bases unmatched: 2. Germline CDR1 and CDR2: LNHDA and SQIVND (reference sequence). The CDR3 nucleotides are TGTGCCAGTAGTATAACGGACAGGTCACCCCTCCACTTT. This codes for CASSITDRSPLHF. Variable domain in full (rest from reference TRBV19 and TRBJ1-6): DGGITQSPKYLFRKEGQNVTLSCEQNLNHDAMYWYRQDPGQGLRLIYYSQIVNDFQKGDIAEGYSVSREKKESFPLTVTSAQKNPTAFYLCASSITDRSPLHFGNGTRLTVT.

V and J are TRBV5-1 and TRBJ1-1; 7 bases line up with TRBD1. J gave up 0 bases and V 0 bases, and 11 bases lay outside the gene matches. The CDR3 is made up of 18 amino acids. Germline CDR1 and CDR2: SGHRS and YFSETQ. In DNA form, the CDR3 reads TGCGCCAGCAGCTTGGTTTCAGGACAGGAGCTTATGAACACTGAAGCTTTCTTT. Protein: CASSLVSGQELMNTEAFF.

V is TRBV2 and J is TRBJ2-7; 13 nucleotides match TRBD2. There are 15 residues in the CDR3. V lost 6 bases, J lost 2 bases, and 4 bases stayed unmatched. Germline V gene data show CDR1 as SNHLY and CDR2 as FYNNEI. The CDR3 reads CASRPTSGRAYEQYF. The CDR3 DNA follows: TGTGCCAGCAGGCCCACTAGCGGGAGGGCCTACGAGCAGTACTTC.

V gene TRBV6-1 combines with J gene TRBJ1-5; 11 bases map to TRBD1. After removal of 4 bases from V and 2 bases from J, the junction contained 10 bases not matched to a gene. Germline CDR1 is MNHNS and CDR2 is SASEGT. The CDR3 extends over 18 amino acids. CDR3 in DNA: TGTGCCAGCAGTGCCAAGGGACAGGGGGGTATTGGCAATCAGCCCCAGCATTTT. It specifies CASSAKGQGGIGNQPQHF.

The genes are TRBV7-9 and TRBJ1-6; 9 bases align to TRBD1. CDR3 length: 17 residues. Germline CDR1 and CDR2: SEHNR and FQNEAQ (reference sequence). The trim removed 6 bases at V and 2 bases at J, leaving 8 bases unmatched. The CDR3 DNA sequence: TGTGCCAGCAGTTCTTCACAGGGGGCGACCTATAATTCACCCCTCCACTTT. Encoded protein: CASSSSQGATYNSPLHF.

The chain is built from TRBV10-3 and TRBJ2-3, with 10 positions matching TRBD2. The CDR3 length is 15 residues. J was trimmed by 0 bases and V by 6 bases; bases with no gene match: 3. CDR1 and CDR2 from the germline V gene are ENHRY and SYGVKD. CDR3 protein: CAIRRTSGSTDTQYF. The CDR3 DNA is TGTGCCATCAGGAGGACTAGCGGCAGCACAGATACGCAGTATTTT.

The CDR3 sequence: CASSPPGLAGYNEQFF. The CDR3 region has the DNA TGCGCCAGCAGCCCCCCGGGACTAGCGGGGTACAATGAGCAGTTCTTC. The V call is TRBV5-1, the J call TRBJ2-1, with TRBD2 matching over 13 bases. With V trimmed by 4 bases and J by 4 bases, 5 bases remained unmatched. Germline V gives CDR1 SGHRS, CDR2 YFSETQ. The CDR3 is 16 residues long.

This clone was seen once. The V gene is TRBV5-8, the J gene TRBJ1-6; D is possibly TRBD1 (6 bases). V dropped 2 bases and J dropped 8 bases, with 11 bases sitting between them. Germline assignment: CDR1 SGHTS and CDR2 YDEGEE. This CDR3 spans 14 amino acids. The CDR3 DNA is TGTGCCAGCAGCTTCCGGGACAACGATTCACCCCTCCACTTT. Its translation is CASSFRDNDSPLHF.

This chain connects TRBV19 to TRBJ1-5, with D unresolved. The CDR3 length is 13 residues. V was clipped by 5 bases and J by 3 bases, with 8 bases between them. CDR1 LNHDA and CDR2 SQIVND come from the germline V gene (reference sequence). The CDR3 region has the DNA TGTGCCAGTAGTCCCGTTTCCAATCAGCCCCAGCATTTT. As protein: CASSPVSNQPQHF.

There are a few counts of this clone. The chain recombines TRBV19 with TRBJ1-2; no firm D call. The germline V and J ends were trimmed by 5 bases and 6 bases, with 16 bases remaining between them. The CDR3 contains 14 residues. CDR1 is LNHDA, CDR2 SQIVND, per germline (reference sequence). CDR3 loop: CASSPSRDTHGYTF. The CDR3 bases are TGTGCCAGTAGTCCCTCGAGGGATACCCATGGCTACACCTTC.

The chain combines TRBV3-1 (or the pseudogene TRBV3-2) with TRBJ1-1, with a tentative D call TRBD1 (6 bases). From germline, CDR1 is LGHDT and CDR2 YNNKEL (reference sequence). There are 14 residues in the CDR3. V lost 4 bases, J lost 0 bases, and 9 bases lay in between. CDR3 sequence: CASSLGQLNTEAFF. CDR3 DNA: TGTGCCAGCAGCCTAGGACAGCTGAACACTGAAGCTTTCTTT.

Turning to this clone: The identical CDR3 is also encoded by other nucleotide sequences in the sample. V gene TRBV30 combines with J gene TRBJ2-7, with D perhaps TRBD1 (5 bases). The CDR3 has 12 amino acids. V was pared by 0 bases and J by 3 bases, with 6 bases between. Germline V CDR1 and CDR2: GTSNPN, SVGIG (reference sequence). CDR3 sequence: CAWSVQGYEQYF. The CDR3 DNA sequence: TGTGCCTGGAGTGTTCAGGGCTACGAGCAGTACTTC.

The chain employs TRBV20-1 and TRBJ2-3; TRBD2 agrees at 10 bases. The CDR3 has 16 residues. CDR1 and CDR2 from the germline V gene are DFQATT and SNEGSKA (reference sequence). The V gene end was trimmed by 3 bases and the J gene end by 3 bases; junction bases not matched to a gene: 9. The CDR3 DNA reads as TGCAGTGCTAGTATTCCCCTAGCGGGAGCGACAGATACGCAGTATTTT. This encodes CSASIPLAGATDTQYF.

The rearrangement links TRBV19 to TRBJ2-7, with 9 bases matching TRBD1. The germline gives CDR1 LNHDA, CDR2 SQIVND (reference sequence). The CDR3 has 15 amino acids. V shed 0 bases, J shed 3 bases, and the junction held 3 bases outside the gene matches. The CDR3 loop reads CASSIDTTGGYEQYV. The CDR3 bases are TGTGCCAGTAGTATAGATACGACAGGGGGCTACGAGCAGTACGTC.

The J gene is TRBJ1-2, the V gene TRBV5-4; 7 bases agree with TRBD1. The CDR3 is made up of 16 amino acids. Germline lookup yields CDR1 SGHNT and CDR2 YYREEE (reference sequence). V gave up 1 base and J gave up 0 bases; unmatched junction bases: 6. CDR3 DNA: TGTGCCAGCAGCTTGCCTTGGACAGGTACTAACTATGGCTACACCTTC. This sequence encodes CASSLPWTGTNYGYTF.

The chain employs TRBV5-5 and TRBJ1-1; 8 bases agree with TRBD1. This CDR3 is built from 15 residues. V was pared by 4 bases and J by 7 bases, with 12 bases of the junction left unmatched. In germline, CDR1 is SGHKS, CDR2 YYEKEE (reference sequence). CDR3: CASSPWTGRVGEAFF. CDR3 DNA: TGTGCCAGCAGCCCCTGGACAGGGCGAGTAGGTGAAGCTTTCTTT.

The genes are TRBV5-6 and TRBJ2-7; the match to TRBD2 covers 10 bases. The V and J ends lost 4 bases and 3 bases, in that order; junction bases with no gene match: 10. CDR3 size: 16 residues. CDR1 and CDR2 (germline): SGHDT, YYEEEE. The CDR3: CASSLSGSGRFYEQYF. CDR3 nucleotides: TGTGCCAGCAGCCTAAGTGGTAGCGGGAGGTTCTACGAGCAGTACTTC.